These T cell receptor beta chains were read from a single sample in a study of shared clonotypes between healthy human individuals. Method: immunoSEQ multiplex PCR; TCRdb's copy keeps in-frame clones and lacks some. The table has about 2.2 million clones, over 85% seen once. Sequenced: naive CD8+ T cells from PBMCs. The receptors stem from a young man in good health. Some clones in this sample may be carry-over from other donors' samples. CDR3s include the opening cysteine and the closing phenylalanine or tryptophan. D genes are given only for firm matches. Size tells how often a clone was seen (once, few, many) or the class of an expanded clone, and some rows leave it out.

D gene	V gene	clone size	J gene	CDR3 protein	CDR3 DNA
TRBD2	TRBV4-2	.	TRBJ2-1	CASSQRLAGGPHEQFF	TGTGCCAGCAGCCAAAGGCTAGCGGGAGGGCCACATGAGCAGTTCTTC
.	TRBV11-3	once	TRBJ2-1	CASSLTVLGGPGDEQFF	TGTGCCAGCAGCCTTACGGTACTAGGGGGACCGGGGGATGAGCAGTTCTTC
TRBD1	TRBV6-5	.	TRBJ2-7	CASSYGTGGFYEQYF	TGTGCCAGCAGTTACGGGACAGGGGGCTTCTACGAGCAGTACTTC
.	TRBV30	few	TRBJ2-2	CAWIGDANTGELFF	TGTGCCTGGATAGGGGACGCGAACACCGGGGAGCTGTTTTTT
.	TRBV5-5	once	TRBJ1-5	CASSRGEPSNQPQHF	TGTGCCAGCAGCCGAGGGGAACCTAGCAATCAGCCCCAGCATTTT
.	TRBV15	.	TRBJ2-7	CATSRESSYEQYF	TGTGCCACCAGCAGAGAATCATCCTACGAGCAGTACTTC
.	TRBV19	.	TRBJ2-7	CASSPPGAREQYF	TGTGCCAGTAGTCCCCCGGGGGCCCGGGAGCAGTACTTC
.	TRBV4-1	once	TRBJ2-3	CASSLDRDTQYF	TGCGCCAGCAGCCTCGACAGAGATACGCAGTATTTT
.	TRBV6-1	.	TRBJ2-7	CASSVSPPAWGYHEQYF	TGTGCCAGCAGTGTTAGCCCACCGGCCTGGGGGTACCACGAGCAGTACTTC
TRBD2	TRBV10-3	once	TRBJ2-1	CAISEGLAGGDNEQFF	TGTGCCATCAGTGAGGGACTAGCGGGAGGGGACAATGAGCAGTTCTTC
.	TRBV11-2	.	TRBJ1-1	CASSSIGGNTEAFF	TGTGCCAGCAGTTCAATAGGGGGGAACACTGAAGCTTTCTTT
.	TRBV7-2	.	TRBJ2-1	CASSAYRVSASYNEQFF	TGTGCCAGCAGCGCGTATCGGGTCTCTGCCTCCTACAATGAGCAGTTCTTC
TRBD2	TRBV4-2	.	TRBJ2-5	CASSQDPGLAIQETQYF	TGTGCCAGCAGCCAAGATCCGGGACTAGCGATCCAAGAGACCCAGTACTTC
.	TRBV2	.	TRBJ2-5	CASSEVAGWRETQYF	TGTGCCAGCAGTGAAGTGGCAGGATGGCGAGAGACCCAGTACTTC
.	TRBV5-1	.	TRBJ1-1	CASSTGRGVGTEAFF	TGCGCCAGCAGCACCGGACGGGGCGTCGGCACTGAAGCTTTCTTT
.	TRBV30	.	TRBJ2-7	CAVAQENFYEQYF	TGTGCCGTCGCACAGGAAAATTTCTACGAGCAGTACTTC
.	TRBV28	.	TRBJ2-7	CASSLSWGLHNEQYF	TGTGCCAGCAGTTTGTCGTGGGGGCTTCACAACGAGCAGTACTTC
.	TRBV4-1	once	TRBJ1-5	CASSQDSRGGWNQPQHF	TGCGCCAGCAGCCAAGATTCCAGGGGAGGGTGGAATCAGCCCCAGCATTTT
.	TRBV27	.	TRBJ1-1	CASSYLGTPEAFF	TGTGCCAGCAGTTATCTAGGGACCCCTGAAGCTTTCTTT
TRBD2	TRBV11-2	.	TRBJ2-5	CASSPRLGLANQETQYF	TGTGCCAGCAGCCCACGATTGGGACTAGCCAACCAAGAGACCCAGTACTTC
.	TRBV27	.	TRBJ2-7	CASSLNVYEQYF	TGTGCCAGCAGTTTAAATGTTTACGAGCAGTACTTC
.	TRBV6-4	.	TRBJ2-3	CASSDRPGPNTDTQYF	TGTGCCAGCAGTGACAGACCGGGACCGAATACGGATACGCAGTATTTT
TRBD1	TRBV29-1	once	TRBJ2-7	CSVAQGQTYEQYF	TGCAGCGTCGCACAGGGACAGACCTACGAGCAGTACTTC
.	TRBV19	.	TRBJ1-2	CATMDRTVNYGYTF	TGTGCCACCATGGACCGAACCGTTAATTATGGCTACACCTTC
.	TRBV18	few	TRBJ2-1	CASSPVRNEQFF	TGTGCCAGCTCACCAGTTAGAAATGAGCAGTTCTTC
TRBD2	TRBV19	.	TRBJ2-7	CASSIAGGSGYEQYF	TGTGCCAGTAGTATTGCAGGCGGGAGCGGGTACGAGCAGTACTTC
TRBD2	TRBV7-9	once	TRBJ2-7	CASSSGTNPYEQYF	TGTGCCAGCAGCTCCGGGACTAATCCTTACGAGCAGTACTTC
TRBD1	TRBV7-9	.	TRBJ2-7	CASSLELGTGTYEQYF	TGTGCCAGCAGCTTAGAGCTCGGGACAGGGACGTACGAGCAGTACTTC
.	TRBV4-1	.	TRBJ2-5	CASSQLYDRQETQYF	TGCGCCAGCAGCCAACTATACGACAGGCAAGAGACCCAGTACTTC
.	TRBV27	once	TRBJ1-4	CASRVGLATNEKLFF	TGTGCCAGCCGGGTGGGGCTCGCAACTAATGAAAAACTGTTTTTT
TRBD1	TRBV27	.	TRBJ2-5	CASSADRGKETQYF	TGTGCCAGCAGTGCAGACAGGGGCAAAGAGACCCAGTACTTC
.	TRBV6-5	.	TRBJ1-1	CASSYFLVGADTEAFF	TGTGCCAGCAGTTATTTCTTGGTGGGGGCGGACACTGAAGCTTTCTTT
.	TRBV10-3	.	TRBJ2-1	CAISDSLSNEQFF	TGTGCCATCAGTGATTCGCTTTCCAATGAGCAGTTCTTC
.	TRBV27	.	TRBJ1-5	CASRLRGSNQPQHF	TGTGCCAGCAGACTGCGGGGGAGCAATCAGCCCCAGCATTTT
.	TRBV2	few	TRBJ1-1	CASKAGKNTEAFF	TGTGCCAGCAAGGCGGGAAAGAACACTGAAGCTTTCTTT
.	TRBV30	few	TRBJ1-4	CAWDINEKLFF	TGTGCCTGGGACATTAATGAAAAACTGTTTTTT
.	TRBV28	.	TRBJ2-3	CASLLRDGRFTDTQYF	TGTGCCAGCCTGCTTCGAGACGGTAGATTCACAGATACGCAGTATTTT
TRBD1	TRBV11-2	once	TRBJ1-1	CASSSNRGMNTEAFF	TGTGCCAGCAGCTCTAACAGGGGCATGAACACTGAAGCTTTCTTT
TRBD2	TRBV2	once	TRBJ2-7	CASSEARPGEGLEEQYF	TGTGCCAGCAGTGAAGCCCGACCGGGGGAGGGACTCGAGGAGCAGTACTTC
TRBD2	TRBV9	.	TRBJ2-1	CASSVRSGSLNEQFF	TGTGCCAGCAGCGTCAGGAGCGGGAGCTTGAATGAGCAGTTCTTC
TRBD1	TRBV15	.	TRBJ1-2	CATSGTRGRDYGYTF	TGTGCCACCAGCGGAACCAGGGGGCGAGACTATGGCTACACCTTC
TRBD1	TRBV19	.	TRBJ1-2	CASSVGQGYGYTF	TGTGCCAGTAGCGTTGGACAGGGCTATGGCTACACCTTC
.	TRBV30	.	TRBJ2-7	CAWSPRGGHYEQYF	TGTGCCTGGAGTCCACGGGGTGGACACTACGAGCAGTACTTC
.	TRBV27	once	TRBJ2-7	CASSLSVGSGEQYF	TGTGCCAGCAGTTTATCGGTGGGGTCGGGGGAGCAGTACTTC